This T cell receptor (beta chain) is from a study of blood T cell repertoires in COVID-19. About the study: Sources were T cells, B-cell-depleted T cells, or PBMCs; the material itself was cDNA or gDNA.

Authors' methods: How many nucleated cells were present was estimated from reference gene primer amplification. The assay was immunoSEQ multiplex PCR, and TCRdb's table has in-frame clones only and misses some. D and trimming come from the DNA, and the V and J calls and clone size come from that table. Here the sample spans tens of thousands of clones, around 86% being singletons. CDR1 is MNHEY and CDR2 is SVGEGT in the germline V gene. Trimming stripped 2 bases from V and 6 bases from J, with 10 bases between. The length of the CDR3 is 13 residues. The chain links TRBV6-2 or TRBV6-3 to TRBJ1-2; TRBD1 is a possible D gene (6 bases). This clonotype originated in a man younger than 40 with acute or convalescent COVID-19. Sequenced material: peripheral blood. The CDR3 sequence: CASSYGPGDGYTF. The CDR3 DNA sequence: TGTGCCAGCAGTTACGGGCCAGGGGATGGCTACACCTTC.